This T cell receptor beta chain was captured by sequencing in a study of blood T cell repertoires in COVID-19. Whole-study context: Researchers got acute and convalescent COVID-19 samples from the United States, Italy and Spain. T cells, B-cell-depleted T cells, or PBMCs supplied cDNA or gDNA.

In the original workflow: Using reference gene primer amplification, nucleated cell counts were estimated. Assay used: immunoSEQ multiplex PCR; TCRdb lists only in-frame clones, some missing. The DNA gave D and trimming, while V, J and clone size come from that table. The sample carries roughly 160,000 clones, 87% recorded once. Germline CDR1 is SEHNR and CDR2 is FQNEAQ (reference sequence). V lost 2 bases and J lost 0; bases outside the gene matches: 7. CDR3 length equals 17 residues. V gene TRBV7-9 combines with J gene TRBJ2-3; TRBD1 agrees at 8 bases. The specimen sequenced was peripheral blood. This TCR came from an older woman who had recovered from COVID-19. The CDR3 DNA sequence: TGTGCCAGCAGCTTACTCCGGGACAGGATTAGCACAGATACGCAGTATTTT. This gives the protein CASSLLRDRISTDTQYF.